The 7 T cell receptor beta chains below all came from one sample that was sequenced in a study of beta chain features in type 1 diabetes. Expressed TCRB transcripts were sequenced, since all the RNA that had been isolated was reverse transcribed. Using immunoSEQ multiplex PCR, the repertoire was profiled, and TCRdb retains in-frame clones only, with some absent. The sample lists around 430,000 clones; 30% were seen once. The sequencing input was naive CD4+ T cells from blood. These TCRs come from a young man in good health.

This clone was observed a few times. Here the CDR3 reads CASSRGTVHEQYF. In DNA, the CDR3 is TGTGCCAGCAGCCGCGGGACAGTACACGAGCAGTACTTC. V is TRBV7-2 and J is TRBJ2-7; the D gene is possibly TRBD1 (7 bases). This CDR3 has 13 residues. Trimming removed 5 bases from V and 5 bases from J, with 13 bases in between. Germline CDR1 SGHTA, CDR2 FQGNSA. The full variable domain, completed using reference TRBV7-2 and TRBJ2-7, is GAGVSQSPSNKVTEKGKDVELRCDPISGHTALYWYRQSLGQGLEFLIYFQGNSAPDKSGLPSDRFSAERTGGSVSTLTIQRTQQEDSAVYLCASSRGTVHEQYFGPGTRLTVT.

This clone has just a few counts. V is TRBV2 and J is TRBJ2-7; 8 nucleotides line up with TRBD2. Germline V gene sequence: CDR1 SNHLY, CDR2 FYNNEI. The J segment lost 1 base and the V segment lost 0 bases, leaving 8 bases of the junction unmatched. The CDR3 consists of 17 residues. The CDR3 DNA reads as TGTGCCAGCAGTGAAGCGCTTCGGAGCGGGAGTTCCTACGAGCAGTACTTC. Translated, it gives CASSEALRSGSSYEQYF.

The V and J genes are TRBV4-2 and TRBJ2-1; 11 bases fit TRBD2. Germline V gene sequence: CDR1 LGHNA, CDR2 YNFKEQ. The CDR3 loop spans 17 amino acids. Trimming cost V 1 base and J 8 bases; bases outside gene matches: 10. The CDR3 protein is CASSQGMTSGIGDEQFF. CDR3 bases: TGTGCCAGCAGCCAAGGCATGACTAGCGGGATAGGCGATGAGCAGTTCTTC.

The CDR3 DNA reads as TGTGCCTGGAGTGTATTACGGTCCGCAAAAGAGACCCAGTACTTC. Its protein product is CAWSVLRSAKETQYF. The chain employs TRBV30 and TRBJ2-5; D gene uncertain. CDR1 and CDR2 from the germline V gene are GTSNPN and SVGIG (reference sequence). V shed 0 bases and J shed 3 bases, with 14 bases lying between them. The CDR3 loop spans 15 amino acids.

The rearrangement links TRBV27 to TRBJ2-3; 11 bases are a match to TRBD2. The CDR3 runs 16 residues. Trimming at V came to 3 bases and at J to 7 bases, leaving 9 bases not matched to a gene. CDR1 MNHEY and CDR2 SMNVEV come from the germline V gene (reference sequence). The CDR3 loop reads CASSLVGTSGIYTQYF. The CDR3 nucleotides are TGTGCCAGCAGTTTGGTGGGGACTAGCGGAATTTATACGCAGTATTTT.

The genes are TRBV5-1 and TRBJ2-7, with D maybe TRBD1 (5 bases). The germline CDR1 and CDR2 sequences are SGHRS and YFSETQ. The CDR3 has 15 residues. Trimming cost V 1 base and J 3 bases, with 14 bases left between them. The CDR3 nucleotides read TGCGCCAGCAGCTTGTACCCGGACAACGACTACGAGCAGTACTTC. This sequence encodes CASSLYPDNDYEQYF.

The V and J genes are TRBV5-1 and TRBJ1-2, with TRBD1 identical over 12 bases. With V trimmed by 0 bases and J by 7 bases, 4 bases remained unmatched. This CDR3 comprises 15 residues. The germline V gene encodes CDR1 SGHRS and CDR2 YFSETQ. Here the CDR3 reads CASSLAGTGGSGYTF. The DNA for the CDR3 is TGCGCCAGCAGCTTGGCCGGGACAGGGGGCTCTGGCTACACCTTC.